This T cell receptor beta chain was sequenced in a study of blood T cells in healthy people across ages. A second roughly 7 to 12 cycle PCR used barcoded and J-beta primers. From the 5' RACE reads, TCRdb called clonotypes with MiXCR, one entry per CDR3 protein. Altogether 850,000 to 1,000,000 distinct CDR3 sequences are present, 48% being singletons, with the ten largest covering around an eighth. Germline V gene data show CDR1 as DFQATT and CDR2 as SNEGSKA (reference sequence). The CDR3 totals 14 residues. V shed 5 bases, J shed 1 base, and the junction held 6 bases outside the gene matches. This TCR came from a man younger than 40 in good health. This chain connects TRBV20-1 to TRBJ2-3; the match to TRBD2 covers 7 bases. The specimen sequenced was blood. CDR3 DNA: TGCAGTGCTTCGCGGGGGACTGGCACAGATACGCAGTATTTT. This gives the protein CSASRGTGTDTQYF.